Described below is a single T cell receptor beta chain sequence and its context. Clones were sequenced by immunoSEQ multiplex PCR, and TCRdb holds only the in-frame ones, with some missing. This sample has about 150,000 clones, with roughly 87% found just once. The sample comes from a study of blood T cell repertoires in COVID-19. Trimming pared 2 bases from V and 5 bases from J, leaving 4 bases between. Germline CDR1 is MNHNY and CDR2 is SVGAGI (reference sequence). The CDR3 contains 11 residues. The chain is built from TRBV6-6 and TRBJ2-7; D is undetermined. This TCR was recovered from a human donor in a cohort sampled during active COVID-19. Source material: peripheral blood. The CDR3 DNA is TGTGCCAGCAGTTACCGGGACGAGCAGTACTTC. Its protein is CASSYRDEQYF.